The sequence of this T cell receptor (beta chain) was determined in a study of T cell changes during pregnancy in multiple sclerosis. J lost 4 bases, V lost 4 bases, and 8 bases had no gene match. This CDR3 comprises 15 residues. The germline CDR1 and CDR2 sequences are SGHTA and FQGTGA. The method was immunoSEQ multiplex PCR; TCRdb's version includes in-frame clones alone and lacks a portion of them. The data show 70,000 to 100,000 clones, approximately 95% seen once. The sequenced sample was peripheral blood, obtained in the first trimester of pregnancy. The chain carries TRBV7-3 and TRBJ2-7, with 9 bases fitting TRBD2. The clonotype originates from a female donor with multiple sclerosis, enrolled in a pregnancy study. CDR3 sequence reads: CASSWVGGGAYEQYF. CDR3 sequence (DNA): TGTGCCAGCAGCTGGGTCGGCGGGGGGGCTTACGAGCAGTACTTC. The complete variable domain, with remaining parts taken from reference TRBV7-3 and TRBJ2-7, reads GAGVSQTPSNKVTEKGKYVELRCDPISGHTALYWYRQSLGQGPEFLIYFQGTGAADDSGLPNDRFFAVRPEGSVSTLKIQRTERGDSAVYLCASSWVGGGAYEQYFGPGTRLTVT.